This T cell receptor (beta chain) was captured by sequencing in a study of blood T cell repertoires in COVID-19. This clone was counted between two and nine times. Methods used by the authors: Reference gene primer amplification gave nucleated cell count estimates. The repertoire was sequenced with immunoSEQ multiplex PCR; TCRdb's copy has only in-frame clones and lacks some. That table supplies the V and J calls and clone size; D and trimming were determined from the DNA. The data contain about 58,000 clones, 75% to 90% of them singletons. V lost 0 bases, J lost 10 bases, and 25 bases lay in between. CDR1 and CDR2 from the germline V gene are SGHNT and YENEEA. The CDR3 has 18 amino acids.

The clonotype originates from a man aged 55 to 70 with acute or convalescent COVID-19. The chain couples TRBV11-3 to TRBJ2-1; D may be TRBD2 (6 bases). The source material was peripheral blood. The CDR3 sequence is CASSLEYNGGTHRWEQFF. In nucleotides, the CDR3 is TGTGCCAGCAGCTTAGAATATAATGGAGGGACCCACCGGTGGGAGCAGTTCTTC.